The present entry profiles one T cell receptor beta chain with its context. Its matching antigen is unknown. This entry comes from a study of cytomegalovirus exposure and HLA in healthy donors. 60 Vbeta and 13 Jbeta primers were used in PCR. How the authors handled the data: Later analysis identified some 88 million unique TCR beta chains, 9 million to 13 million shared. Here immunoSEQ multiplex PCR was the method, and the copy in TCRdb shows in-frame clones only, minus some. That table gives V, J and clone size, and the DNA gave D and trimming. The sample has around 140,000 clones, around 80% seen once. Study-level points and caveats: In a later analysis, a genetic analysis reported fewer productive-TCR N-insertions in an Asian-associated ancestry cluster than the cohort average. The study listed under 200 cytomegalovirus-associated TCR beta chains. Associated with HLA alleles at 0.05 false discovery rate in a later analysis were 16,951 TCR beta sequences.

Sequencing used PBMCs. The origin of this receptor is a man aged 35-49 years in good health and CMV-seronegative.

The CDR3 is CASSKIAGGTDTQYF. DNA of the CDR3: TGTGCCAGCTCAAAAATAGCGGGGGGCACAGATACGCAGTATTTT. The gene calls are TRBV18 and TRBJ2-3; 9 positions match TRBD2. Germline values: CDR1 KGHSH, CDR2 LQKENI. V dropped 5 bases and J dropped 1; count of bases not matched to a gene: 4. CDR3 length: 15 residues.